This entry describes one TCR beta chain. Germline V gene data show CDR1 as SEHNR and CDR2 as FQNEAQ (reference sequence). V was cut by 3 bases and J by 1 base, with 6 bases left in between. This CDR3 is built from 14 residues. Profiled with immunoSEQ multiplex PCR; TCRdb holds only in-frame clones, not every one. The sample includes approximately 58,000 clones, 90% to 95% of them seen just once. The entry originates in a study of cytomegalovirus exposure and HLA in healthy donors. The chain combines TRBV7-9 with TRBJ2-2; no reliable D call. This clonotype was obtained from a woman in her late teens or twenties in good health and CMV-seropositive. Sequencing was carried out using PBMCs. The CDR3 region is CASSLSRNTGELFF. The CDR3 DNA sequence: TGTGCCAGCAGCTTGTCCAGGAACACCGGGGAGCTGTTTTTT.